Listed below are T cell receptor beta chains from one sample, sequenced in a study of cytomegalovirus exposure and HLA in healthy donors. The repertoire was sequenced with immunoSEQ multiplex PCR; TCRdb's copy has only in-frame clones and lacks some. The listing contains about 170,000 clones. Sequencing was done on a sample of PBMCs. The receptor set was obtained from a woman between 55 and 75 years old in good health and CMV-seronegative. Each CDR3 is given with its conserved first and last residue. Each record gives: D gene, V gene, J gene, CDR3 protein, CDR3 DNA. The D gene is left open where the match is weak.

d_gene: TRBD2; v_gene: TRBV11-2; j_gene: TRBJ2-3; CDR3aa: CASSSGTSGSRAQYF; CDR3nt: TGTGCCAGCAGTTCCGGGACTAGCGGGAGTAGGGCGCAGTATTTT
d_gene: TRBD1; v_gene: TRBV4-2; j_gene: TRBJ2-7; CDR3aa: CASSQETGGDEQYF; CDR3nt: TGTGCCAGCAGCCAAGAAACAGGGGGCGACGAGCAGTACTTC
d_gene: TRBD1; v_gene: TRBV7-9; j_gene: TRBJ1-5; CDR3aa: CASSLDRGDQPQHF; CDR3nt: TGTGCCAGCAGCCTGGACAGGGGGGATCAGCCCCAGCATTTT
d_gene: TRBD2; v_gene: TRBV5-6; j_gene: TRBJ2-7; CDR3aa: CASSRLAGGFFSYEQYF; CDR3nt: TGTGCCAGCAGCCGACTAGCGGGGGGATTCTTCTCCTACGAGCAGTACTTC
d_gene: .; v_gene: TRBV19; j_gene: TRBJ1-1; CDR3aa: CASSPLKKGLGPMNTEAFF; CDR3nt: TGTGCCAGTAGTCCCCTGAAGAAGGGGCTGGGCCCGATGAACACTGAAGCTTTCTTT
d_gene: .; v_gene: TRBV9; j_gene: TRBJ2-3; CDR3aa: CASSVGAGPTDTQYF; CDR3nt: TGTGCCAGCAGCGTAGGGGCGGGGCCCACAGATACGCAGTATTTT
d_gene: .; v_gene: TRBV7-7; j_gene: TRBJ1-1; CDR3aa: CASSPVFGGTEAFF; CDR3nt: TGTGCCAGCAGCCCCGTATTTGGGGGGACTGAAGCTTTCTTT
d_gene: .; v_gene: TRBV14; j_gene: TRBJ1-1; CDR3aa: CASSPGLLQGEAFF; CDR3nt: TGTGCCAGCAGCCCGGGACTTCTGCAAGGTGAAGCTTTCTTT
d_gene: TRBD1; v_gene: TRBV7-3; j_gene: TRBJ1-1; CDR3aa: CASTLEPGTGEAFF; CDR3nt: TGTGCCAGCACCCTGGAACCCGGGACAGGGGAAGCTTTCTTT
d_gene: .; v_gene: TRBV7-2; j_gene: TRBJ1-5; CDR3aa: CASSLTGWPQHF; CDR3nt: TGTGCCAGCAGCCTAACGGGATGGCCCCAGCATTTT
d_gene: .; v_gene: TRBV7-2; j_gene: TRBJ1-5; CDR3aa: CASSLAVGQNNQPQHF; CDR3nt: TGTGCCAGCAGCTTAGCCGTTGGACAGAACAATCAGCCCCAGCATTTT
d_gene: TRBD1; v_gene: TRBV10-3; j_gene: TRBJ1-2; CDR3aa: CAILGQGSYGYTF; CDR3nt: TGTGCCATCCTAGGACAGGGGTCCTATGGCTACACCTTC
d_gene: TRBD1; v_gene: TRBV18; j_gene: TRBJ1-1; CDR3aa: CASSPENRGTEAFF; CDR3nt: TGTGCCAGCTCACCGGAGAACAGGGGCACTGAAGCTTTCTTT
d_gene: .; v_gene: TRBV19; j_gene: TRBJ1-6; CDR3aa: CASSPRTPTRGYYNSPLHF; CDR3nt: TGTGCCAGTAGTCCTCGGACCCCCACAAGGGGATACTATAATTCACCCCTCCACTTT
d_gene: .; v_gene: TRBV9; j_gene: TRBJ2-3; CDR3aa: CASSPPTGTSTDTQYF; CDR3nt: TGTGCCAGCAGCCCCCCGACAGGCACTAGCACAGATACGCAGTATTTT
d_gene: .; v_gene: TRBV9; j_gene: TRBJ2-3; CDR3aa: CASSVSQLLASSTDTQYF; CDR3nt: TGTGCCAGCAGCGTATCCCAATTACTAGCTTCTAGCACAGATACGCAGTATTTT
d_gene: TRBD1; v_gene: TRBV5-6; j_gene: TRBJ1-3; CDR3aa: CASSFMDRPNTIYF; CDR3nt: TGTGCCAGCAGCTTCATGGACAGGCCAAACACCATATATTTT
d_gene: .; v_gene: TRBV6-6; j_gene: TRBJ2-7; CDR3aa: CASRMTGVSYEQYF; CDR3nt: TGTGCCAGCAGGATGACAGGAGTCTCCTACGAGCAGTACTTC
d_gene: TRBD2; v_gene: TRBV29-1; j_gene: TRBJ2-1; CDR3aa: CSVAVLALSSYNEQFF; CDR3nt: TGCAGCGTTGCCGTACTAGCGTTGAGCTCCTACAATGAGCAGTTCTTC
d_gene: .; v_gene: TRBV7-9; j_gene: TRBJ2-7; CDR3aa: CASTPRVVGGYEQYF; CDR3nt: TGTGCCAGCACCCCCCGAGTCGTGGGAGGATACGAGCAGTACTTC
d_gene: TRBD1; v_gene: TRBV5-1; j_gene: TRBJ1-2; CDR3aa: CASSPDRGGYTF; CDR3nt: TGCGCCAGCAGCCCGGACAGGGGTGGCTACACCTTC
d_gene: TRBD1; v_gene: TRBV5-1; j_gene: TRBJ2-7; CDR3aa: CASSLDRGMYEQYF; CDR3nt: TGCGCCAGCAGCCTTGACAGGGGGATGTACGAGCAGTACTTC
d_gene: .; v_gene: TRBV13; j_gene: TRBJ1-2; CDR3aa: CASSLYWRRRTEYGYTF; CDR3nt: TGTGCCAGCAGCTTATATTGGAGGCGTAGGACGGAGTATGGCTACACCTTC
d_gene: TRBD1; v_gene: TRBV2; j_gene: TRBJ2-2; CDR3aa: CASSESGTGGLGELFF; CDR3nt: TGTGCCAGCAGTGAGTCCGGGACAGGGGGCCTCGGGGAGCTGTTTTTT
d_gene: TRBD1; v_gene: TRBV27; j_gene: TRBJ2-7; CDR3aa: CASSPTGHEQYF; CDR3nt: TGTGCCAGCAGTCCGACAGGGCACGAGCAGTACTTC
d_gene: .; v_gene: TRBV28; j_gene: TRBJ2-6; CDR3aa: CASSFPRSSGANVLTF; CDR3nt: TGTGCCAGCAGTTTCCCCCGCAGCTCTGGGGCCAACGTCCTGACTTTC
d_gene: .; v_gene: TRBV6-5; j_gene: TRBJ1-2; CDR3aa: CASSSPRGGRGYGYTF; CDR3nt: TGTGCCAGCAGTTCACCCCGGGGAGGGCGCGGCTATGGCTACACCTTC
d_gene: TRBD1; v_gene: TRBV4-1; j_gene: TRBJ1-1; CDR3aa: CASRLGQENTEAFF; CDR3nt: TGCGCCAGCAGGCTGGGACAGGAGAACACTGAAGCTTTCTTT
d_gene: TRBD1; v_gene: TRBV7-9; j_gene: TRBJ1-2; CDR3aa: CASSLGQGRDGYTF; CDR3nt: TGTGCCAGCAGTCTCGGACAGGGTCGCGATGGCTACACCTTC
d_gene: TRBD1; v_gene: TRBV5-1; j_gene: TRBJ2-5; CDR3aa: CASTLYPGQGSQETQYF; CDR3nt: TGCGCCAGCACCCTTTATCCGGGACAGGGGTCACAAGAGACCCAGTACTTC
d_gene: .; v_gene: TRBV5-1; j_gene: TRBJ1-1; CDR3aa: CASRLGEGRIAFF; CDR3nt: TGCGCCAGCAGATTGGGGGAGGGAAGGATAGCTTTCTTT
d_gene: .; v_gene: TRBV5-1; j_gene: TRBJ2-7; CDR3aa: CASSWTESYEQYF; CDR3nt: TGCGCCAGCAGCTGGACTGAATCCTACGAGCAGTACTTC
d_gene: TRBD2; v_gene: TRBV5-1; j_gene: TRBJ2-7; CDR3aa: CASSSSGPAYEQYF; CDR3nt: TGCGCCAGCAGCTCTAGCGGCCCCGCCTACGAGCAGTACTTC
d_gene: TRBD1; v_gene: TRBV7-9; j_gene: TRBJ1-1; CDR3aa: CASSSQGGNTEAFF; CDR3nt: TGTGCCAGCAGCTCACAGGGGGGCAACACTGAAGCTTTCTTT
d_gene: .; v_gene: TRBV6-5; j_gene: TRBJ1-1; CDR3aa: CASSYSAGRMNTEAFF; CDR3nt: TGTGCCAGCAGTTACTCGGCAGGAAGAATGAACACTGAAGCTTTCTTT
d_gene: .; v_gene: TRBV11-3; j_gene: TRBJ1-1; CDR3aa: CASSLEGGVNEAFF; CDR3nt: TGTGCCAGCAGCCTAGAGGGGGGTGTTAATGAAGCTTTCTTT
d_gene: .; v_gene: TRBV19; j_gene: TRBJ2-6; CDR3aa: CASSIGGGAGANVLTF; CDR3nt: TGTGCCAGTAGTATAGGAGGGGGGGCTGGGGCCAACGTCCTGACTTTC
d_gene: .; v_gene: TRBV19; j_gene: TRBJ1-2; CDR3aa: CASSIVRGNGYTF; CDR3nt: TGTGCCAGTAGTATTGTCAGAGGAAATGGCTACACCTTC
d_gene: TRBD1; v_gene: TRBV9; j_gene: TRBJ1-5; CDR3aa: CASSAQGWSNQPQHF; CDR3nt: TGTGCCAGCAGCGCACAGGGGTGGTCCAATCAGCCCCAGCATTTT
d_gene: TRBD1; v_gene: TRBV5-4; j_gene: TRBJ1-3; CDR3aa: CASSLVPGQAGYF; CDR3nt: TGTGCCAGCAGCTTGGTCCCGGGACAGGCAGGATATTTT
d_gene: .; v_gene: TRBV9; j_gene: TRBJ2-1; CDR3aa: CASSVTRTNNEQFF; CDR3nt: TGTGCCAGCAGCGTGACTAGGACTAACAATGAGCAGTTCTTC
d_gene: .; v_gene: TRBV11-2; j_gene: TRBJ1-4; CDR3aa: CASSLGGRREKLFF; CDR3nt: TGTGCCAGCAGCTTAGGAGGGAGGAGAGAAAAACTGTTTTTT
d_gene: TRBD1; v_gene: TRBV5-1; j_gene: TRBJ2-7; CDR3aa: CASSFIPGQGLEQYF; CDR3nt: TGCGCCAGCAGCTTCATACCTGGACAGGGTCTCGAGCAGTACTTC
d_gene: TRBD1; v_gene: TRBV5-1; j_gene: TRBJ2-3; CDR3aa: CASSLVAGGISDTQYF; CDR3nt: TGCGCCAGCAGCTTGGTGGCAGGGGGAATTTCTGATACGCAGTATTTT
d_gene: TRBD1; v_gene: TRBV5-1; j_gene: TRBJ1-1; CDR3aa: CASSKQGADTEAFF; CDR3nt: TGCGCCAGCAGCAAACAGGGGGCGGATACTGAAGCTTTCTTT
d_gene: .; v_gene: TRBV6-1; j_gene: TRBJ2-7; CDR3aa: CASTLWGGQAYEQYF; CDR3nt: TGTGCCAGCACCCTTTGGGGGGGACAGGCCTACGAGCAGTACTTC
d_gene: TRBD1; v_gene: TRBV7-7; j_gene: TRBJ2-7; CDR3aa: CAVGQGSPGEQYF; CDR3nt: TGTGCCGTAGGACAGGGGAGTCCGGGGGAGCAGTACTTC
d_gene: .; v_gene: TRBV5-1; j_gene: TRBJ1-3; CDR3aa: CASSLGSPFGDSRNTIYF; CDR3nt: TGCGCCAGCAGCTTGGGTTCCCCCTTCGGAGACAGCAGAAACACCATATATTTT
d_gene: .; v_gene: TRBV10-3; j_gene: TRBJ2-7; CDR3aa: CAISEADFLRSYEQYF; CDR3nt: TGTGCCATCAGTGAGGCAGACTTTCTGCGCTCCTACGAGCAGTACTTC
d_gene: .; v_gene: TRBV4-1; j_gene: TRBJ2-2; CDR3aa: CASSQDGGPGGELFF; CDR3nt: TGCGCCAGCAGCCAAGACGGGGGGCCGGGGGGGGAGCTGTTTTTT
d_gene: TRBD1; v_gene: TRBV15; j_gene: TRBJ2-3; CDR3aa: CATSSGPTGGRSDTQYF; CDR3nt: TGTGCCACCAGCAGTGGCCCCACAGGGGGTAGGTCAGATACGCAGTATTTT